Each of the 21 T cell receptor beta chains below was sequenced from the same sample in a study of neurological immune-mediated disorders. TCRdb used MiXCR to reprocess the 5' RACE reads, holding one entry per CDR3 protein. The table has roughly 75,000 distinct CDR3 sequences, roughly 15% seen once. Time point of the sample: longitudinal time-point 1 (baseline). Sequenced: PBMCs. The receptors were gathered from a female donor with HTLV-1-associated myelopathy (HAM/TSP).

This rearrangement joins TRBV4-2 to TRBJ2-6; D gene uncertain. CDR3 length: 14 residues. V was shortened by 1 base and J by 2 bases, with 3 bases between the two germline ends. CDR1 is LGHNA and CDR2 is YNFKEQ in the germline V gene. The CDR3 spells CASSQVAGANVLTF. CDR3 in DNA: TGTGCCAGCAGCCAAGTGGCTGGGGCCAACGTCCTGACTTTC.

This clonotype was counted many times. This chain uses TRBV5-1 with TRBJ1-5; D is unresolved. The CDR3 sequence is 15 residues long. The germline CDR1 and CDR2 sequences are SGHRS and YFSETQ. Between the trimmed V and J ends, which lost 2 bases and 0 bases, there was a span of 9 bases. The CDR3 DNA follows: TGCGCCAGCAGCTTATCCGGGTCTAGCAATCAGCCCCAGCATTTT. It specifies CASSLSGSSNQPQHF.

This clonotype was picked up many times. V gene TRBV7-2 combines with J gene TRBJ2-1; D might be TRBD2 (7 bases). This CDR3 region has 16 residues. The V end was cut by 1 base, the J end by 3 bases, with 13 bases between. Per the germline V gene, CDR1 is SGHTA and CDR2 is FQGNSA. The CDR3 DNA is TGTGCCAGCAGCTTAGACGAGGGGGGGCACTACAATGAGCAGTTCTTC. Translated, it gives CASSLDEGGHYNEQFF.

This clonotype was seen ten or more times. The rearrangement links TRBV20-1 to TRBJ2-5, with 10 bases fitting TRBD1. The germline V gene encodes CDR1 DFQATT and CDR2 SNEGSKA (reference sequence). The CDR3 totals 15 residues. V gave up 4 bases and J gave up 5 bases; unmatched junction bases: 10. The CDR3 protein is CSATQGTGAGETQYF. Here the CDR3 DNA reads TGCAGTGCTACCCAAGGGACAGGGGCGGGGGAGACCCAGTACTTC.

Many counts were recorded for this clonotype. The CDR3 DNA reads as TGTGCCAGCAGCGCCCGCCCGGACAGGAACACTGAAGCTTTCTTT. Translating it yields CASSARPDRNTEAFF. The chain couples TRBV5-8 to TRBJ1-1; a possible D gene is TRBD1 (6 bases). From germline, CDR1 is SGHTS and CDR2 YDEGEE. Trimming took off 4 bases at V and 1 base at J, with 14 bases between the two ends. The CDR3 runs 15 residues.

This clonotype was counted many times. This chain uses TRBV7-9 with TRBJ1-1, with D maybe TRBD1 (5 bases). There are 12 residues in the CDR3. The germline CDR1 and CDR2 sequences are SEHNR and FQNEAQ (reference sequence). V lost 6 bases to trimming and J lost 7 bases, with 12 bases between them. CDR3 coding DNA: TGTGCCAGCAGGTTTAGGGGCGATGAAGCTTTCTTT. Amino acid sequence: CASRFRGDEAFF.

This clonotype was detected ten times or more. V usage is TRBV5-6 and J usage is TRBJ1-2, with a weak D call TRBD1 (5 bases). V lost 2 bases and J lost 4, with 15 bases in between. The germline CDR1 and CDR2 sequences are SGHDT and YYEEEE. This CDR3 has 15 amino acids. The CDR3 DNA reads TGTGCCAGCAGCTTTCAAGGGGCGCCCCGCTATGGCTACACCTTC. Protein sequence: CASSFQGAPRYGYTF.

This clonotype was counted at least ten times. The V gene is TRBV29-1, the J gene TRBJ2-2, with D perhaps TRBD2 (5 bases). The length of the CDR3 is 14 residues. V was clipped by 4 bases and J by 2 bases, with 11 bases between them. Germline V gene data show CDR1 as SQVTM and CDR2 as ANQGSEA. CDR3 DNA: TGCAGCGTTGCGGGGATAGATAACACCGGGGAGCTGTTTTTT. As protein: CSVAGIDNTGELFF.

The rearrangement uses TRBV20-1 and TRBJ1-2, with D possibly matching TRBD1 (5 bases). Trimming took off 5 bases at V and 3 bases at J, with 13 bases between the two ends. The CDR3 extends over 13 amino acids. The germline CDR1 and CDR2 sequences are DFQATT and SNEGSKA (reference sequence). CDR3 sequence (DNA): TGCAGTGCTCGAGGGGTAGGCTACTATGGCTACACCTTC. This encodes CSARGVGYYGYTF.

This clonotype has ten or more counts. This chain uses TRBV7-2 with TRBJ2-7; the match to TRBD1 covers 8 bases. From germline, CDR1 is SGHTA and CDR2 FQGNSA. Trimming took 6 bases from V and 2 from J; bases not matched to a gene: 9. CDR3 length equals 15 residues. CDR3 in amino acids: CASRRDRGQAYEQYF. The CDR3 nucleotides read TGTGCCAGCAGGCGTGACAGGGGCCAAGCCTACGAGCAGTACTTC.

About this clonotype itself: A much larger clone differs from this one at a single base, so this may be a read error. CDR3 region: CSAKVWEDRLNEQFF. In DNA, the CDR3 is TGCAGTGCTAAAGTTTGGGAGGATCGGTTGAATGAGCAGTTCTTC. This chain links TRBV20-1 with TRBJ2-1; D might be TRBD2 (6 bases). Per germline, CDR1 DFQATT and CDR2 SNEGSKA (reference sequence). V gave up 4 bases and J gave up 7 bases, with 20 bases separating them. This CDR3 comprises 15 residues.

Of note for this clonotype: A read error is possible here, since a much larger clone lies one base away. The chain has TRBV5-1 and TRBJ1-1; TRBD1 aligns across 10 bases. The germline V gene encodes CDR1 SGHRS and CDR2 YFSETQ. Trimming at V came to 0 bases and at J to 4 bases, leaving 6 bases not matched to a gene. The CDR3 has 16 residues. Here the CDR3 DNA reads TGCGCCAGCAGCTTGGCCCCTGGACAGGGGGTCACTGAAGCTTTCTTT. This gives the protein CASSLAPGQGVTEAFF.

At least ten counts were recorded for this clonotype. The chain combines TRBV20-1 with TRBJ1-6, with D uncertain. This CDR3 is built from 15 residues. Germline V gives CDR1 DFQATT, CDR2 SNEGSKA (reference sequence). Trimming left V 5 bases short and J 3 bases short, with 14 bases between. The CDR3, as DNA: TGCAGTGCTGTCAAAAGGGCCCTCTATAATTCACCCCTCCACTTT. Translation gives CSAVKRALYNSPLHF.

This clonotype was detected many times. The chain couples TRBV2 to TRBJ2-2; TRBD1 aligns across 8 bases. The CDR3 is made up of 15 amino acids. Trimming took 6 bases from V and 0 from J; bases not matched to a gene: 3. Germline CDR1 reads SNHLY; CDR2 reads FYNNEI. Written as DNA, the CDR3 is TGTGCCAGCAGAACAGGGGGAACGAACACCGGGGAGCTGTTTTTT. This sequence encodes CASRTGGTNTGELFF.

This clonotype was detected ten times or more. The CDR3 here is CASSRDRGNTGELFF. CDR3 nucleotide sequence: TGCGCCAGCAGCCGGGACAGGGGGAACACCGGGGAGCTGTTTTTT. V and J are TRBV5-1 and TRBJ2-2; the match to TRBD1 covers 10 bases. The junction had 1 base not matched to a gene; V was cut back by 4 bases and J by 1 base. This CDR3 has 15 amino acids. Per the germline V gene, CDR1 is SGHRS and CDR2 is YFSETQ.

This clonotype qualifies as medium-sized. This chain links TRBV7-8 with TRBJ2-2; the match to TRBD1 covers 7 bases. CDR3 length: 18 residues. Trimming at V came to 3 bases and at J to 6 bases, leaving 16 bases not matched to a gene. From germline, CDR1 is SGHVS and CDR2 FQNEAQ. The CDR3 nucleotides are TGTGCCAGCAGCTTCTCTGTACGGGCAGGGGGTTATCCCGGGGAGCTGTTTTTT. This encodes CASSFSVRAGGYPGELFF.

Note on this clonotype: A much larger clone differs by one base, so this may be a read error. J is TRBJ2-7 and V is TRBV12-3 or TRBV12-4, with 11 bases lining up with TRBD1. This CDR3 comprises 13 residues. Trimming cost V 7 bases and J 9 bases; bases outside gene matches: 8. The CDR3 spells CASIRDRGIGQYF. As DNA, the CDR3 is TGTGCCAGCATCCGGGACAGGGGGATCGGGCAGTACTTC.

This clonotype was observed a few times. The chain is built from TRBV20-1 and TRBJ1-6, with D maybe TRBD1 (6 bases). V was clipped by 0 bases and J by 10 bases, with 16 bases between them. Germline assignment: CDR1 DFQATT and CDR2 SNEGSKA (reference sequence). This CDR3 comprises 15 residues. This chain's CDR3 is CSARDLTGWESPLHF. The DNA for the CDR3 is TGCAGTGCTAGAGATCTCACAGGGTGGGAATCACCCCTCCACTTT.

CDR3 loop: CASSPDGRTSEQYF. For the CDR3, the DNA is TGTGCCAGCAGCCCGGACGGCAGAACGAGCGAGCAGTACTTC. The chain employs TRBV7-7 and TRBJ2-7; the D is unclear. CDR1 SSHAT and CDR2 FNYEAQ come from the germline V gene (reference sequence). The CDR3 runs 14 residues. V shed 5 bases and J shed 6 bases, with 17 bases lying between them.

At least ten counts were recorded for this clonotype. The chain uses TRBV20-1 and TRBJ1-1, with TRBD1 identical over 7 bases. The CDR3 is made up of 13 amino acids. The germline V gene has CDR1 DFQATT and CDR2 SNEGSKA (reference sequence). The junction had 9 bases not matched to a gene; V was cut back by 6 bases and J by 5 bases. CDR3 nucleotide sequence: TGCAGTGCAACCTCAGGGGGGAATACTGAAGCTTTCTTT. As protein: CSATSGGNTEAFF.

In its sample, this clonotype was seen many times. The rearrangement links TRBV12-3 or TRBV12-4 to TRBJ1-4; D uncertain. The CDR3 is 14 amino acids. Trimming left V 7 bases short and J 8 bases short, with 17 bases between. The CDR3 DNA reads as TGTGCCAGCAAGGGCCTAGGATTGGGGGAAAAACTGTTTTTT. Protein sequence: CASKGLGLGEKLFF.